Presented here are 5 T cell receptor beta chains from one specimen sequenced in a study of pediatric ulcerative colitis. The repertoire was sequenced with immunoSEQ multiplex PCR; TCRdb's copy has only in-frame clones and lacks some. The sample lists roughly 37,000 clones, 70% to 90% occurring once. Sample: blood. These receptors were collected from a girl aged 5 to 17 with moderate ulcerative colitis.

This chain links TRBV28 with TRBJ1-6, with a tentative D call TRBD1 (6 bases). The V end was cut by 6 bases, the J end by 0 bases, with 12 bases between. Germline V gene data show CDR1 as MDHEN and CDR2 as SYDVKM. The CDR3 runs to 16 residues. The CDR3 is CASSLQGISYNSPLHF. The CDR3 nucleotides are TGTGCCAGCAGCCTCCAGGGGATCTCCTATAATTCACCCCTCCACTTT.

The rearrangement links TRBV29-1 to TRBJ1-2, with 7 bases lining up with TRBD1. With 3 bases clipped from V and 2 bases from J, the junction kept 3 bases outside the gene matches. The CDR3 sequence is 13 residues long. The germline V gene has CDR1 SQVTM and CDR2 ANQGSEA. The CDR3 loop reads CSVEGGQNYGYTF. The CDR3, as DNA: TGCAGCGTTGAGGGGGGACAGAACTATGGCTACACCTTC.

The chain uses TRBV27 and TRBJ1-1; unclear D gene. Per the germline V gene, CDR1 is MNHEY and CDR2 is SMNVEV (reference sequence). This CDR3 has 13 residues. V lost 3 bases to trimming and J lost 0 bases, with 5 bases between them. In DNA, the CDR3 is TGTGCCAGCAGTTTTCAGTTGAACACTGAAGCTTTCTTT. It codes for CASSFQLNTEAFF.

The CDR3 region is CAWNPGTGVYEQYF. The CDR3 DNA reads as TGTGCCTGGAACCCCGGGACAGGAGTCTACGAGCAGTACTTC. The chain has TRBV30 and TRBJ2-7; TRBD1 agrees at 8 bases. This CDR3 has 14 amino acids. Losses at the gene ends were 4 bases for V and 3 bases for J; bases not matched to a gene: 8. The germline CDR1 and CDR2 sequences are GTSNPN and SVGIG (reference sequence).

The chain links TRBV4-2 to TRBJ2-3; 13 nucleotides line up with TRBD2. The germline V gene encodes CDR1 LGHNA and CDR2 YNFKEQ. The V segment lost 7 bases and the J segment 6 bases; nucleotides outside the gene matches: 7. This CDR3 contains 15 residues. CDR3 sequence (DNA): TGTGCCAGCACCCGACTAGCGGGAGGAACGGATACGCAGTATTTT. The encoded protein is CASTRLAGGTDTQYF.